The rows below give T cell receptor beta chains drawn from one sample of a study of blood T cell repertoires in COVID-19. The table came from immunoSEQ multiplex PCR; TCRdb's copy has only in-frame clones and leaves some out. The sample consists of roughly 180,000 clones, roughly nine tenths of them appearing once. Input material: peripheral blood. The receptor source for this set is a man between 70 and 80 years old with active or convalescent COVID-19. Each CDR3 is given without its conserved first and last residue.

J	V	CDR3
TRBJ2-1	TRBV3-1/TRBV3-2	ASRHSGTYNNEQF
TRBJ2-5	TRBV2	ASSLAGGETQY
TRBJ2-2	TRBV19	ASSIKRSYTGELF
TRBJ1-6	TRBV7-9	ASSSAQGGGPLH
TRBJ1-2	TRBV14	ASSQSKNLRVYGYT
TRBJ2-3	TRBV19	ASSPQIGTGGGTDTQY
TRBJ2-5	TRBV12-3/TRBV12-4	ASSSPRETQY
TRBJ2-7	TRBV19	ASSVAGTGIRSSYEQY
TRBJ2-3	TRBV6-2/TRBV6-3	ASSPTGLSDTQY
TRBJ2-7	TRBV13	ASSSKTSGRGYEQY
TRBJ1-3	TRBV7-2	ASSAQQGSSGNTIY
TRBJ1-5	TRBV6-5	ASEGLVNQPQH
TRBJ1-4	TRBV5-4	ASSSLPGNEKLF
TRBJ2-7	TRBV13	ASSLGLAGFSYEQY
TRBJ2-1	TRBV24-1	ATSWGGALNEQF
TRBJ1-4	TRBV5-5	ASSPGDNEKLF
TRBJ2-3	TRBV5-1	ASSLVRGADTQY
TRBJ2-1	TRBV5-1	ASRWTSGGVNEQF
TRBJ1-5	TRBV27	ASRPGTSTQPQH
TRBJ1-3	TRBV7-2	ASSSSRGNTIY
TRBJ2-7	TRBV2	AAMLTRDRGYEQY
TRBJ2-1	TRBV29-1	SVVGRGRGDEQF
TRBJ1-1	TRBV28	ASIRGGSEAF
TRBJ1-5	TRBV10-3	ATGTGKEGNQPQH
TRBJ2-3	TRBV9	ASSVAPLRGDSTDTQY
TRBJ1-1	TRBV7-8	ASSPKTGNTEAF
TRBJ1-2	TRBV27	ASSFPAGKGYT
TRBJ2-7	TRBV6-2/TRBV6-3	ASSPGLRYEQY
TRBJ1-4	TRBV19	ASLGRDVKLF
TRBJ1-3	TRBV25-1	ASSGNPVSGNTIY
TRBJ2-3	TRBV15	ATSRDVAGGDTQY
TRBJ2-7	TRBV5-8	ASSFGLSSGEQY
TRBJ2-7	TRBV7-2	ASSLIGGQGARYEQY
TRBJ2-7	TRBV6-5	ASRRTGGSEQY
TRBJ2-7	TRBV5-6	ASSVRTVTYEQY
TRBJ2-3	TRBV9	ASSKELAGGTDTQY
TRBJ2-1	TRBV6-2/TRBV6-3	ASSPGQGYYNEQF
TRBJ2-7	TRBV4-1	ASSQEGGIREQY
TRBJ2-5	TRBV7-2	ASSTGFVETQY
TRBJ2-7	TRBV5-1	ASSHGTGLYEQY
TRBJ2-7	TRBV7-2	ASSLAGGLDEQY
TRBJ1-2	TRBV7-2	ASSLGAQGNYGYT
TRBJ2-3	TRBV27	ASTVGSEGDTQY
TRBJ1-6	TRBV6-5	ASRPPGQGDSPLH
TRBJ2-3	TRBV18	ASSPSAGRTDTQY
TRBJ2-1	TRBV10-2	ASNAGQGARSQF
TRBJ1-3	TRBV5-1	ASSLGTDLIRNTIY
TRBJ1-5	TRBV6-5	ASSSASGNQPQH
TRBJ2-7	TRBV27	ASMVTGVSYEQY
TRBJ2-5	TRBV3-1/TRBV3-2	ASSQATGQPQETQY
TRBJ1-1	TRBV11-2	ASSLPGKNTEAF
TRBJ2-3	TRBV5-1	ASSLEGQGLDTQY
TRBJ2-1	TRBV9	ASSVARGRNNEQF
TRBJ2-7	TRBV21-1	ASERQTSYEQY
TRBJ2-1	TRBV6-1	ASSDLGLGQF
TRBJ2-7	TRBV7-9	ASSQGQGLFYEQY
TRBJ2-7	TRBV28	ASSLDTAVQY
TRBJ2-1	TRBV6-2/TRBV6-3	ASSYSLSTSGPYNEQF
TRBJ2-3	TRBV18	ASSSMEARGFDTQY
TRBJ1-4	TRBV6-4	ASREGAPSEKLF